This TCR beta chain was documented in a study of blood T cell repertoires in COVID-19. Repertoires were generated with immunoSEQ multiplex PCR, while TCRdb's copy carries only in-frame clones and drops some. The sample shows roughly 340,000 clones, about nine tenths of them seen only once. The material sequenced was peripheral blood. The receptor's source is a woman between 70 and 85 years old with COVID-19, enrolled during active disease.

The CDR3 sequence: CASSIDGRVNTEAFF. The CDR3 nucleotides read TGTGCCAGTAGTATAGATGGCAGGGTGAACACTGAAGCTTTCTTT. The V call is TRBV19, the J call TRBJ1-1, with D possibly TRBD1 on 5 matching bases. Trimming left V 0 bases short and J 0 bases short, with 8 bases between. Germline CDR1 reads LNHDA; CDR2 reads SQIVND (reference sequence). CDR3 size: 15 residues.